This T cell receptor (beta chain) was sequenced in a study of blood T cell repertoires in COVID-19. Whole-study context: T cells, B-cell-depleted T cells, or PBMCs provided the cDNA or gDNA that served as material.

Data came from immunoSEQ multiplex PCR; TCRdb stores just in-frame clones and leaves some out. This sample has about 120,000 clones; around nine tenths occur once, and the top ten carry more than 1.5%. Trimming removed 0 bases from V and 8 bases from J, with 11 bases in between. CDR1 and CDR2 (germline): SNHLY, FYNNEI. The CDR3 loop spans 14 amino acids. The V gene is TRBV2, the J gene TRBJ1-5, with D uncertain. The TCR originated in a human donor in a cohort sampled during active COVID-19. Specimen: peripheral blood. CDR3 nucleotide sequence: TGTGCCAGCAGTGAAGCTGGCGGCTTGGAGCCCCAGCATTTT. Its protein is CASSEAGGLEPQHF. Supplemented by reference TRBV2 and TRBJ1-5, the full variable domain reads EPEVTQTPSHQVTQMGQEVILRCVPISNHLYFYWYRQILGQKVEFLVSFYNNEISEKSEIFDDQFSVERPDGSNFTLKIRSTKLEDSAMYFCASSEAGGLEPQHFGDGTRLSIL.